What follows are 9 T cell receptor beta chains derived from one specimen sequenced in a study of T-cell memory formation after mild COVID-19. A single record per CDR3 protein comes from TCRdb applying MiXCR to the 5' RACE reads. Of roughly 70,000 distinct CDR3 sequences in the sample, 16% were seen once. Sequencing was done on a sample of PBMCs or a T cell subset sorted from them (not recorded which). These receptors all come from an adult woman who had mild COVID-19 (a few samples of this study predate the infection). Cell type and time point are not known.

This clonotype was seen a handful of times. The chain is built from TRBV9 and TRBJ2-7; 8 nucleotides align to TRBD1. CDR3 size: 15 residues. Trimming at V came to 3 bases and at J to 6 bases, leaving 11 bases not matched to a gene. Per germline, CDR1 SGDLS and CDR2 YYNGEE. CDR3 DNA sequence: TGTGCCAGCAGCGATTCTGCCGGGACAGGCGTCGAGCAGTACTTC. Translation: CASSDSAGTGVEQYF.

V and J are TRBV11-2 and TRBJ2-1; 11 bases are a match to TRBD2. CDR1 is SGHAT and CDR2 is FQNNGV in the germline V gene. The CDR3 spans 14 residues. V was clipped by 5 bases and J by 9 bases; unmatched bases: 6. CDR3 amino acids: CASSGSGGAPEQFF. The CDR3 nucleotides are TGTGCCAGCAGCGGTAGCGGGGGGGCCCCTGAGCAGTTCTTC. Full variable domain (rest looked up from reference TRBV11-2 and TRBJ2-1): EAGVAQSPRYKIIEKRQSVAFWCNPISGHATLYWYQQILGQGPKLLIQFQNNGVVDDSQLPKDRFSAERLKGVDSTLKIQPAKLEDSAVYLCASSGSGGAPEQFFGPGTRLTVL.

This clonotype showed up just a few times. V is TRBV19 and J is TRBJ2-1; 7 nucleotides agree with TRBD2. Germline V gives CDR1 LNHDA, CDR2 SQIVND (reference sequence). This CDR3 comprises 16 residues. V gave up 6 bases and J gave up 4 bases; unmatched junction bases: 12. CDR3 sequence (DNA): TGTGCCAGTAGGCGGTTTATGTCGGGAGGTTACAATGAGCAGTTCTTC. It yields the protein CASRRFMSGGYNEQFF.

The table lists this clonotype with a few counts. V gene TRBV7-9 combines with J gene TRBJ2-5, with 7 nucleotides matching TRBD1. This CDR3 has 16 amino acids. Per the germline V gene, CDR1 is SEHNR and CDR2 is FQNEAQ (reference sequence). Losses at the gene ends were 1 base for V and 2 bases for J; bases not matched to a gene: 7. Here the CDR3 reads CASSLGFGDRQETQYF. The CDR3 region has the DNA TGTGCCAGCAGCTTAGGATTCGGGGACAGACAAGAGACCCAGTACTTC. The whole variable domain, remainder taken from reference TRBV7-9 and TRBJ2-5, is DTGVSQNPRHKITKRGQNVTFRCDPISEHNRLYWYRQTLGQGPEFLTYFQNEAQLEKSRLLSDRFSAERPKGSFSTLEIQRTEQGDSAMYLCASSLGFGDRQETQYFGPGTRLLVL.

This clonotype showed up just a few times. V is TRBV10-3 and J is TRBJ1-4, with a tentative D call TRBD1 (6 bases). Germline loops: CDR1 ENHRY, CDR2 SYGVKD. This CDR3 is built from 14 residues. V was trimmed by 2 bases and J by 8 bases, leaving 12 bases between them. DNA for the CDR3: TGTGCCATCAGTGAGGGACAGAGGAAAGAAAAACTGTTTTTT. Amino acid sequence: CAISEGQRKEKLFF.

A few counts support this clonotype. J is TRBJ2-1 and V is TRBV10-3, with no clear D. Germline V gives CDR1 ENHRY, CDR2 SYGVKD. There are 12 residues in the CDR3. Between the trimmed V and J ends, which lost 6 bases and 6 bases, there was a span of 9 bases. The DNA of the CDR3 is TGTGCCATCAGCGATCCCCCCAATGAGCAGTTCTTC. Protein product: CAISDPPNEQFF.

This clonotype was seen many times. This sequence joins TRBV7-9 and TRBJ2-4; D might be TRBD2 (6 bases). Between the trimmed V and J ends, which lost 2 bases and 0 bases, there was a span of 14 bases. This CDR3 comprises 17 residues. CDR1 SEHNR and CDR2 FQNEAQ come from the germline V gene (reference sequence). In nucleotides, the CDR3 is TGTGCCAGCAGCTTATCGGGACTTCTTTTAGCCAAAAACATTCAGTACTTC. Translation: CASSLSGLLLAKNIQYF.

V is TRBV4-3 and J is TRBJ2-1; tentative D call: TRBD2 (6 bases). Trimming removed 0 bases at V and 2 bases at J, with 11 bases between. CDR1 is LGHNA and CDR2 is YSLEER in the germline V gene. This CDR3 comprises 16 residues. CDR3 sequence reads: CASSQDLGEAYNEQFF. CDR3 nucleotide sequence: TGCGCCAGCAGCCAAGATCTCGGGGAGGCCTACAATGAGCAGTTCTTC.

This clonotype was picked up a small number of times. V is TRBV4-3 and J is TRBJ2-3; D possibly corresponds to TRBD2 (6 bases). The germline V gene has CDR1 LGHNA and CDR2 YSLEER. The CDR3 runs to 15 residues. V gave up 0 bases and J gave up 3 bases, with 10 bases separating them. CDR3 in DNA: TGCGCCAGCAGCCAAGATACGGAGGGGACAGATACGCAGTATTTT. Protein sequence: CASSQDTEGTDTQYF.